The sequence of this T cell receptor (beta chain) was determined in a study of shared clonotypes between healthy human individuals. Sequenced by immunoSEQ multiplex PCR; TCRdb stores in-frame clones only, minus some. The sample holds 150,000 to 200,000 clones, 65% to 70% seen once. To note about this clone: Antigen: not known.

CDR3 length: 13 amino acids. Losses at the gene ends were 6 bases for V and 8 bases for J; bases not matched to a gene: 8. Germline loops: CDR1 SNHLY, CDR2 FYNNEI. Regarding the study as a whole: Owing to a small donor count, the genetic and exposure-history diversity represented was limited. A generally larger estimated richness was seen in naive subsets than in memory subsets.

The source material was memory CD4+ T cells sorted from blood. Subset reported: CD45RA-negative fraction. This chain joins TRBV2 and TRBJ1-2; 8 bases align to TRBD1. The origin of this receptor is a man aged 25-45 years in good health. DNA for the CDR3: TGTGCCAGCAGAAAGGAGACAGGGGTCGGCTACACCTTC. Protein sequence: CASRKETGVGYTF.